These 31 T cell receptor beta chains share one sample of origin, sequenced in a study of identical twins' blood T cells. From the 5' RACE reads, TCRdb called clonotypes with MiXCR, one entry per CDR3 protein. The table has 350,000 to 400,000 distinct CDR3 sequences, approximately 30% seen once. Sequenced sample: PBMCs. The receptors stem from a woman aged 18 to 55 in good health.

The V and J genes are TRBV5-1 and TRBJ1-2, with 7 positions matching TRBD1. The CDR3 length is 14 residues. Germline-derived CDR1 and CDR2 are SGHRS and YFSETQ. Germline trimming cut 2 bases from V and 2 bases from J; bases unmatched to any gene: 3. CDR3 protein: CASSFATGNYGYTF. CDR3 DNA sequence: TGCGCCAGCAGCTTCGCGACAGGGAACTATGGCTACACCTTC.

The rearrangement joins TRBV4-1 to TRBJ2-7; 8 bases match TRBD1. Losses at the gene ends were 4 bases for V and 2 bases for J; bases not matched to a gene: 4. Germline CDR1 MGHRA, CDR2 YSYEKL. The CDR3 is made up of 14 amino acids. This chain's CDR3 is CASSPRQGTYEQYF. The DNA of the CDR3 is TGCGCCAGCAGCCCCCGACAGGGGACCTACGAGCAGTACTTC.

This clonotype was picked up one time. A read error is possible here, since a much larger clone lies one base away. The rearrangement uses TRBV11-2 and TRBJ2-3, with D unresolved. Germline-derived CDR1 and CDR2 are SGHAT and FQNNGV. The CDR3 length is 15 residues. Trimming stripped 3 bases from V and 4 bases from J, with 14 bases between. The CDR3 coding sequence is TGTGCCAGCAGCTTCCAGGTGAGGTGGTCAGATACGCAGTATTTT. This sequence encodes CASSFQVRWSDTQYF.

On this clonotype itself: A much more abundant neighbour one base away suggests this may be a read error. V usage is TRBV29-1 and J usage is TRBJ1-3; D is undetermined. Germline CDR1 is SQVTM and CDR2 is ANQGSEA. The CDR3 is 12 amino acids. CDR3 nucleotide sequence: TGCAGCGCCTTGCTTTCTGGAAGCACCATATATTTT. This encodes CSALLSGSTIYF.

This clonotype was picked up a small number of times. The chain is built from TRBV19 and TRBJ2-1; D gene uncertain. This CDR3 spans 15 amino acids. Germline CDR1 and CDR2: LNHDA and SQIVND (reference sequence). V was shortened by 2 bases and J by 6 bases, with 14 bases between the two germline ends. The CDR3 loop reads CASSISRESFNEQFF. In nucleotides, the CDR3 is TGTGCCAGTAGTATAAGTAGGGAATCTTTCAATGAGCAGTTCTTC.

With regard to this clonotype: A much bigger clone sits one base away, suggesting this may be a read error. The rearrangement uses TRBV14 and TRBJ1-4; D not resolved. The CDR3 has 15 residues. Germline V gene lookup returns CDR1 SGHDN and CDR2 FVKESK. DNA of the CDR3: TGTGCCAACAGCCAAGATGAGGATTACCGTGAAAAACTGTTTTTT. Protein: CANSQDEDYREKLFF. The full variable domain, in which reference TRBV14 and TRBJ1-4 provide the parts outside the CDR3, is EAGVTQFPSHSVIEKGQTVTLRCDPISGHDNLYWYRRVMGKEIKFLLHFVKESKQDESGMPNNRFLAERTGGTYSTLKVQPAELEDSGVYFCANSQDEDYREKLFFGSGTQLSVL.

The chain recombines TRBV7-3 with TRBJ2-2; D call uncertain. This CDR3 comprises 13 residues. Germline V gene lookup returns CDR1 SGHTA and CDR2 FQGTGA. Trimming removed 2 bases from V and 3 bases from J, with 4 bases in between. The CDR3 DNA follows: TGTGCCAGCAGCTTAGTCCACACCGGGGAGCTGTTTTTT. Its translation is CASSLVHTGELFF.

This clonotype was seen a few times. CDR3 residues: CASSYEQGTNEKLFF. The CDR3 nucleotides read TGTGCCAGCAGTTACGAGCAGGGCACCAATGAAAAACTGTTTTTT. The V call is TRBV7-9, the J call TRBJ1-4; D is perhaps TRBD1 (5 bases). The CDR3 runs 15 residues. Looked up from germline, CDR1 is SEHNR and CDR2 is FQNEAQ (reference sequence). V was trimmed by 6 bases and J by 5 bases, leaving 16 bases between them.

The V and J genes are TRBV5-1 and TRBJ2-7, with 10 bases aligning to TRBD2. In germline, CDR1 is SGHRS, CDR2 YFSETQ. J lost 4 bases, V lost 4 bases, and 8 bases had no gene match. The CDR3 has 15 amino acids. The CDR3 nucleotides read TGCGCCAGCAGCCCGCCGACTAGCGGGTCATACGAGCAGTACTTC. Translating it yields CASSPPTSGSYEQYF.

A few counts support this clonotype. This chain links TRBV20-1 with TRBJ1-2; D remains unclear. Trimming shortened V by 1 base and J by 2 bases, and 14 bases separated the two germline ends. This CDR3 region has 15 residues. CDR1 DFQATT and CDR2 SNEGSKA come from the germline V gene (reference sequence). CDR3 bases: TGCAGTGCTAGAGGGTTGGCAGAGTCGAACTATGGCTACACCTTC. It yields the protein CSARGLAESNYGYTF.

This clonotype was counted only a few times. The chain has TRBV13 and TRBJ2-7; D is ambiguous. There are 14 residues in the CDR3. The ends were cut back, 4 bases at V and 6 bases at J, with 16 bases in the middle. In germline, CDR1 is PRHDT, CDR2 FYEKMQ (reference sequence). CDR3 in amino acids: CASSSGLRTTEQYF. The CDR3 DNA reads as TGTGCCAGCAGCTCGGGCCTTCGAACCACCGAGCAGTACTTC.

This clonotype was detected a few times. The chain recombines TRBV5-6 with TRBJ1-2; tentatively, D is TRBD1 (5 bases). With 7 bases removed from V and 5 bases from J, the gap between germline ends came to 18 bases. The germline gives CDR1 SGHDT, CDR2 YYEEEE. This CDR3 contains 14 residues. CDR3 nucleotides: TGTGCCAGCGCAGACCAGGGCCTCCCTTATGGCTACACCTTC. Translating it yields CASADQGLPYGYTF.

This clonotype has ten or more counts. The chain recombines TRBV27 with TRBJ2-5; D not certain. The CDR3 is made up of 13 amino acids. The germline V gene encodes CDR1 MNHEY and CDR2 SMNVEV (reference sequence). The V gene lost 2 bases and the J gene lost 5 bases, with 9 bases spanning the gap. The CDR3 protein is CASSLLGGETQYF. In nucleotides, the CDR3 is TGTGCCAGCAGTTTACTGGGTGGGGAGACCCAGTACTTC.

The CDR3 reads CASTRLVAGQETQYF. CDR3 DNA sequence: TGTGCCAGCACCAGATTGGTAGCGGGACAAGAGACCCAGTACTTC. The chain carries TRBV7-8 and TRBJ2-5; 8 bases agree with TRBD2. The CDR3 consists of 15 residues. The J segment lost 2 bases and the V segment lost 7 bases, leaving 9 bases of the junction unmatched. The germline CDR1 and CDR2 sequences are SGHVS and FQNEAQ.

Here the CDR3 reads CASSLYPGGAGDTEAFF. The CDR3, as DNA: TGTGCCAGCAGTTTGTATCCCGGGGGCGCGGGGGACACTGAAGCTTTCTTT. The chain carries TRBV27 and TRBJ1-1, with D possibly being TRBD1 (6 bases). V was pared by 3 bases and J by 3 bases, with 20 bases between. Germline V lookup: CDR1 MNHEY, CDR2 SMNVEV (reference sequence). The CDR3 is 17 residues long.

A word on this clonotype: An end of the junction differs from the germline gene, which may be a read error. This chain joins TRBV18 and TRBJ2-5; a weak D match, TRBD2 (6 bases). The CDR3 extends over 13 amino acids. The germline CDR1 and CDR2 sequences are KGHSH and LQKENI. CDR3 loop: CASSSRTGEAQYF. Written as DNA, the CDR3 is TGTGCCAGCTCATCGCGAACGGGAGAGGCCCAGTACTTC.

This clonotype was counted only a few times. The chain employs TRBV18 and TRBJ2-3; no reliable D call. This CDR3 comprises 12 residues. The V end was cut by 2 bases, the J end by 9 bases, with 9 bases between. Per germline, CDR1 KGHSH and CDR2 LQKENI. The CDR3 region is CASSPMMDTQYF. Written as DNA, the CDR3 is TGTGCCAGCTCACCAATGATGGACACGCAGTATTTT.

The J gene is TRBJ1-2, the V gene TRBV19; D perhaps matches TRBD1 (5 bases). Per germline, CDR1 LNHDA and CDR2 SQIVND (reference sequence). The CDR3 has 16 amino acids. Between the trimmed V and J ends, which lost 3 bases and 4 bases, there was a span of 18 bases. CDR3 coding DNA: TGTGCCAGTAGTATCGACCCGGGACGGTCCCTCTATGGCTACACCTTC. This sequence encodes CASSIDPGRSLYGYTF. The entire variable domain, with the rest obtained from reference TRBV19 and TRBJ1-2, is as follows: DGGITQSPKYLFRKEGQNVTLSCEQNLNHDAMYWYRQDPGQGLRLIYYSQIVNDFQKGDIAEGYSVSREKKESFPLTVTSAQKNPTAFYLCASSIDPGRSLYGYTFGSGTRLTVV.

This clonotype was picked up a small number of times. The rearrangement joins TRBV3-1 to TRBJ1-1; D gene ambiguous. This CDR3 contains 12 residues. In germline, CDR1 is LGHDT, CDR2 YNNKEL (reference sequence). Between the trimmed V and J ends, which lost 2 bases and 2 bases, there was a span of 3 bases. CDR3 residues: CASSQRNTEAFF. The CDR3 DNA reads as TGTGCCAGCAGCCAACGAAACACTGAAGCTTTCTTT. The full variable domain, completed using reference TRBV3-1 and TRBJ1-1, is DTAVSQTPKYLVTQMGNDKSIKCEQNLGHDTMYWYKQDSKKFLKIMFSYNNKELIINETVPNRFSPKSPDKAHLNLHINSLELGDSAVYFCASSQRNTEAFFGQGTRLTVV.

This sequence joins TRBV20-1 and TRBJ2-3; TRBD1 or TRBD2 may be the D gene (5 bases each). V was trimmed by 5 bases and J by 4 bases, leaving 19 bases between them. The CDR3 loop spans 15 amino acids. Looked up from germline, CDR1 is DFQATT and CDR2 is SNEGSKA (reference sequence). This chain's CDR3 is CSARRDDNSADTQYF. CDR3 bases: TGCAGTGCTCGCAGGGACGACAATAGCGCAGATACGCAGTATTTT.

A few counts support this clonotype. The chain couples TRBV29-1 to TRBJ1-1; D is unclear. Trimming cost V 4 bases and J 6 bases, with 12 bases left between them. CDR1 SQVTM and CDR2 ANQGSEA come from the germline V gene. The CDR3 extends over 12 amino acids. In DNA, the CDR3 is TGCAGCGTTGTGGAGGTTTCCCCTGAAGCTTTCTTT. It yields the protein CSVVEVSPEAFF.

This chain uses TRBV20-1 with TRBJ1-4; TRBD1 matches 9 bases. CDR1 and CDR2 (germline): DFQATT, SNEGSKA (reference sequence). The CDR3 consists of 14 residues. The V segment lost 6 bases and the J segment 7 bases; nucleotides outside the gene matches: 9. The CDR3 DNA reads as TGCAGTGCGCCGGGACAGGGACTAGGTGAAAAACTGTTTTTT. This sequence encodes CSAPGQGLGEKLFF.

This clonotype was picked up a small number of times. The chain employs TRBV11-3 and TRBJ1-1; 7 bases are shared with TRBD1. V lost 5 bases to trimming and J lost 1 base; unmatched junction nucleotides: 7. CDR1 is SGHNT and CDR2 is YENEEA in the germline V gene. CDR3 size: 15 residues. The CDR3 reads CASSPRQGKNTEAFF. DNA for the CDR3: TGTGCCAGCAGCCCTCGACAGGGCAAGAACACTGAAGCTTTCTTT.

In this sample, this clonotype turned up many times. The chain employs TRBV18 and TRBJ1-4; 7 bases are shared with TRBD1. Trimming at V came to 3 bases and at J to 4 bases, leaving 2 bases not matched to a gene. From germline, CDR1 is KGHSH and CDR2 LQKENI. The CDR3 is 14 amino acids. The CDR3 sequence is CASSPTGNNEKLFF. CDR3 bases: TGTGCCAGCTCACCGACAGGGAATAATGAAAAACTGTTTTTT. The whole variable domain, filled in from reference TRBV18 and TRBJ1-4, reads NAGVMQNPRHLVRRRGQEARLRCSPMKGHSHVYWYRQLPEEGLKFMVYLQKENIIDESGMPKERFSAEFPKEGPSILRIQQVVRGDSAAYFCASSPTGNNEKLFFGSGTQLSVL.

Regarding this clonotype: The junction does not match germline at one end; this may be a read error. The genes are TRBV12-3 or TRBV12-4 and TRBJ2-7; D is tentatively TRBD1 or TRBD2 (5 bases each). This CDR3 spans 11 amino acids. The CDR3 DNA sequence: TGTGCCAGCAGTTTGGGGGAAGAGCAGTGCTTC. It encodes CASSLGEEQCF.

This clonotype has more than one count but fewer than ten. This chain joins TRBV13 and TRBJ2-3, with TRBD2 matching over 8 bases. Germline V gives CDR1 PRHDT, CDR2 FYEKMQ (reference sequence). Germline trimming cut 3 bases from V and 1 base from J; bases unmatched to any gene: 3. The CDR3 length is 15 residues. The CDR3 DNA follows: TGTGCCAGCAGCTTCCCGACTAGCGGCACAGATACGCAGTATTTT. Translated, it gives CASSFPTSGTDTQYF.

The chain recombines TRBV19 with TRBJ1-1; D gene uncertain. This CDR3 comprises 11 residues. Trimming took off 10 bases at V and 6 bases at J, with 12 bases between the two ends. CDR1 is LNHDA, CDR2 SQIVND, per germline (reference sequence). The CDR3 protein is CATVSIAEAFF. CDR3 sequence (DNA): TGTGCCACGGTTTCGATTGCTGAAGCTTTCTTT.

This clonotype was seen ten or more times. This chain links TRBV18 with TRBJ1-1; tentatively, D is TRBD1 (5 bases). This CDR3 is 14 amino acids long. Germline lookup yields CDR1 KGHSH and CDR2 LQKENI. The V gene lost 3 bases and the J gene lost 1 base, with 9 bases spanning the gap. The DNA of the CDR3 is TGTGCCAGCTCACCGATGACAGCGAACACTGAAGCTTTCTTT. Amino acid sequence: CASSPMTANTEAFF.

This clonotype was seen only a few times. The chain employs TRBV20-1 and TRBJ2-7, with TRBD2 identical over 9 bases. Losses at the gene ends were 7 bases for V and 0 bases for J; bases not matched to a gene: 7. In germline, CDR1 is DFQATT, CDR2 SNEGSKA (reference sequence). The length of the CDR3 is 14 residues. The CDR3 region has the DNA TGCAGTGTCCGCTTTAGCGGGAGCTCCTACGAGCAGTACTTC. Its protein product is CSVRFSGSSYEQYF.

The genes are TRBV5-6 and TRBJ2-5; D is unresolved. Deletions cut 1 base from V and 4 bases from J, with 8 bases between. The CDR3 has 13 amino acids. Germline V gene lookup returns CDR1 SGHDT and CDR2 YYEEEE. CDR3 sequence (DNA): TGTGCCAGCAGCTTGAGGCAGATAGAGACCCAGTACTTC. Its translation: CASSLRQIETQYF. Full variable domain (remainder filled in from reference TRBV5-6 and TRBJ2-5): DAGVTQSPTHLIKTRGQQVTLRCSPKSGHDTVSWYQQALGQGPQFIFQYYEEEERQRGNFPDRFSGHQFPNYSSELNVNALLLGDSALYLCASSLRQIETQYFGPGTRLLVL.

This clonotype was detected a few times. The genes are TRBV7-2 and TRBJ2-3, with 8 nucleotides matching TRBD2. Germline V CDR1 and CDR2: SGHTA, FQGNSA. Trimming at V came to 4 bases and at J to 3 bases, leaving 9 bases not matched to a gene. There are 16 residues in the CDR3. CDR3 DNA: TGTGCCAGCAGCTCCATAGCGGGAATGTTGACAGATACGCAGTATTTT. The encoded protein is CASSSIAGMLTDTQYF.